The 12 T cell receptor beta chains below come from one sample, sequenced in a study of T cell responses to AZD1222 COVID-19 vaccine. Assay: immunoSEQ multiplex PCR; the TCRdb copy retains only in-frame clones and omits some. This sample carries around 100,000 clones, roughly nine tenths of them seen once, and the ten largest clones take about 17%. The sequencing here drew on peripheral blood, taken on day 0 of AZD1222 vaccination. The receptor source for this set is an adult in good health.

The V gene is TRBV27, the J gene TRBJ1-4; 9 bases are a match to TRBD1. CDR3 length: 14 residues. The trim removed 2 bases at V and 7 bases at J, leaving 2 bases unmatched. Germline V gene data show CDR1 as MNHEY and CDR2 as SMNVEV (reference sequence). CDR3 in amino acids: CASSLGQGFEKLFF. The CDR3 region has the DNA TGTGCCAGCAGTTTAGGACAGGGGTTTGAAAAACTGTTTTTT.

The chain recombines TRBV2 with TRBJ2-3; perhaps TRBD2 as D (6 bases). This CDR3 has 14 amino acids. V lost 8 bases to trimming and J lost 7 bases, with 19 bases between them. Germline CDR1 is SNHLY and CDR2 is FYNNEI. The CDR3 bases are TGTGCCAGCTCCGCCCGGGAGCCCCCTAATACGCAGTATTTT. This codes for CASSAREPPNTQYF.

This clone was counted once. The rearrangement links TRBV6-5 to TRBJ1-3; 9 bases map to TRBD1. The V and J ends lost 6 bases and 4 bases, in that order; junction bases with no gene match: 7. CDR1 MNHEY and CDR2 SVGAGI come from the germline V gene. The CDR3 is 15 residues long. CDR3 nucleotides: TGTGCCAGCAGCGGACAGGGGATTCAAGGAAACACCATATATTTT. Amino acid sequence: CASSGQGIQGNTIYF.

The rearrangement joins TRBV19 to TRBJ1-1; D perhaps matches TRBD1 (6 bases). The CDR3 has 12 amino acids. V shed 5 bases and J shed 7 bases, with 11 bases lying between them. Germline CDR1 is LNHDA and CDR2 is SQIVND (reference sequence). CDR3: CASSPGVSEAFF. DNA for the CDR3: TGTGCCAGTAGTCCAGGGGTAAGTGAAGCTTTCTTT.

The chain is built from TRBV20-1 and TRBJ2-3, with TRBD2 matching over 8 bases. Germline assignment: CDR1 DFQATT and CDR2 SNEGSKA (reference sequence). V was pared by 3 bases and J by 5 bases, with 16 bases of the junction left unmatched. CDR3 length: 17 residues. The CDR3 sequence is CSASGGRGEGVGDTQYF. The CDR3 coding sequence is TGCAGTGCTAGTGGCGGGCGGGGGGAAGGAGTAGGAGATACGCAGTATTTT.

The chain has TRBV5-1 and TRBJ2-3, with D perhaps TRBD1 (6 bases). Trimming took 0 bases from V and 1 from J, leaving 15 bases between them. The CDR3 runs 17 residues. CDR1 is SGHRS, CDR2 YFSETQ, per germline. The CDR3 sequence is CASSLAPGAERTDTQYF. The CDR3 nucleotides are TGCGCCAGCAGCTTGGCCCCAGGGGCAGAGCGCACAGATACGCAGTATTTT.

The chain employs TRBV3-1 (or the pseudogene TRBV3-2) and TRBJ1-2, with unresolved D. Between the trimmed V and J ends, which lost 5 bases and 7 bases, there was a span of 11 bases. CDR1 LGHDT and CDR2 YNNKEL come from the germline V gene (reference sequence). The CDR3 totals 12 residues. This CDR3 reads CASSFRTRGYTF. The DNA of the CDR3 is TGTGCCAGCAGCTTCCGGACCCGTGGCTACACCTTC.

The chain combines TRBV30 with TRBJ1-6, with a possible D match to TRBD1 (5 bases). Germline-derived CDR1 and CDR2 are GTSNPN and SVGIG (reference sequence). Trimming stripped 2 bases from V and 8 bases from J, with 10 bases between. The CDR3 contains 13 residues. DNA of the CDR3: TGTGCCTGGAGTCAGGGCGTCGATTCACCCCTCCACTTT. Translated: CAWSQGVDSPLHF.

The V and J genes are TRBV5-1 and TRBJ2-7; 8 positions match TRBD1. Germline CDR1 and CDR2: SGHRS and YFSETQ. The ends lost 2 bases at V and 3 bases at J; junction bases unmatched: 4. The CDR3 is made up of 14 amino acids. The CDR3 is CASSFQGANYEQYF. CDR3 nucleotide sequence: TGCGCCAGCAGCTTTCAGGGGGCCAACTACGAGCAGTACTTC.

This chain uses TRBV19 with TRBJ1-2; TRBD1 matches at 7 bases. CDR1 LNHDA and CDR2 SQIVND come from the germline V gene (reference sequence). The CDR3 is made up of 13 amino acids. V dropped 6 bases and J dropped 9; count of bases not matched to a gene: 10. In DNA form, the CDR3 reads TGTGCCAGTAGAAACCCCGGGACAGCCAGCTACACCTTC. Protein sequence: CASRNPGTASYTF.

This sequence joins TRBV3-1 (or the pseudogene TRBV3-2) and TRBJ2-7; D is unresolved. Germline V gene sequence: CDR1 LGHDT, CDR2 YNNKEL (reference sequence). This CDR3 spans 15 amino acids. The V end lost 0 bases, the J end lost 3 bases, and 12 bases lay between the germline ends. The CDR3 nucleotides are TGTGCCAGCAGCCAAGATTACTCCGAACTCTACGAGCAGTACTTC. It is translated as CASSQDYSELYEQYF.

This chain links TRBV3-1 (or the pseudogene TRBV3-2) with TRBJ2-7; D is perhaps TRBD2 (5 bases). The V and J ends lost 7 bases and 3 bases respectively, with 13 bases between them. CDR1 is LGHDT, CDR2 YNNKEL, per germline (reference sequence). This CDR3 spans 13 amino acids. CDR3 coding DNA: TGTGCCAGCACCCGGACTGGAGTCTACGAGCAGTACTTC. It codes for CASTRTGVYEQYF.